This TCR beta chain was sequenced during a study of blood T cells in healthy people across ages. Overall study: T cells yielded about one barcoded beta molecule per two cells through template switching. Study conclusions and caveats: Greater diversity and more naive CD4+ cells were seen in long-lived donors than in aged donors. The lack of PBMC sorting stopped any conclusive naive versus antigen-experienced comparison.

At least ten counts were recorded for this clonotype. The antigen remains undetermined. Germline CDR1 LGHNA, CDR2 YSLEER. V dropped 0 bases and J dropped 0; count of bases not matched to a gene: 10. The CDR3 consists of 19 residues. The second PCR ran about 6 to 11 cycles with a sample-barcoded 5' primer and J-beta primers. Each CDR3 protein is one row after TCRdb ran MiXCR on the 5' RACE reads. The sample includes 650,000 to 800,000 distinct CDR3 sequences, roughly 44% of them seen just once. Each donor had around 9.8 milliliters of peripheral blood drawn. The sequence derives from a man between 60 and 75 years old in good health. What was sequenced was blood. The J gene is TRBJ2-4, the V gene TRBV4-3; TRBD2 aligns across 8 bases. DNA of the CDR3: TGCGCCAGCAGCCAAGAAGCCGGGGGGGCCTCAATAGCCAAAAACATTCAGTACTTC. Protein sequence: CASSQEAGGASIAKNIQYF.